The present T cell receptor beta chain was sequenced within a study of shared T cell receptors in the human thymus. Using immunoSEQ multiplex PCR, the repertoire was profiled, and TCRdb retains in-frame clones only, with some absent. This table has approximately 490,000 clones, about 80% appearing once. CDR3 length equals 13 residues. Germline loops: CDR1 SEHNR, CDR2 FQNEAQ (reference sequence). Deletions cut 3 bases from V and 10 bases from J, with 13 bases between. These same records also appear under a second study, on human thymus T cells. From that second work: Thymic and blood repertoires seemed to show skewed V and J gene use. Unrelated individuals were reported by related research to share highly overlapping thymic repertoires.

This TCR was recovered from a boy younger than two with a congenital heart defect. The rearrangement links TRBV7-9 to TRBJ2-1; a possible D gene is TRBD2 (5 bases). The sequencing input was thymocytes. In DNA, the CDR3 is TGTGCCAGCAGCTTGAGGGAAATGGGGGAGCAGTTCTTC. Its translation is CASSLREMGEQFF.